This T cell receptor (beta chain) is drawn from a study of shared clonotypes between healthy human individuals. Whole-study context: Researchers assigned three CD4 naive, three CD4 memory, two CD8 naive and one CD8 memory plate to each donor.

The naive CD8 fraction comprised CD45RO-negative cells positively selected for CCR7 and excluded terminally differentiated effector memory CD45RA+ cells. Some clones are missing from TCRdb's copy, which holds only in-frame ones; the method was immunoSEQ multiplex PCR. In the table there are 2 million to 2.5 million clones, under 95% of which are singletons. Germline CDR1 is MNHNS and CDR2 is SASEGT. The CDR3 covers 13 residues. Trimming cost V 7 bases and J 4 bases, with 14 bases left between them. This TCR derives from a man aged 18 to 29 in good health. Some clones in this sample may be carry-over from other donors' samples. V is TRBV6-1 and J is TRBJ2-7, with a weak D call TRBD1 (5 bases). The sequencing sample was made of naive CD8+ T cells from PBMCs. CDR3 in amino acids: CASTTIQGYEQYF. CDR3 nucleotide sequence: TGTGCCAGCACCACCATCCAGGGTTACGAGCAGTACTTC.